The 12 T cell receptor beta chains presented below share a single source sample, sequenced in a study of blood T cell repertoires in COVID-19. The data were produced by immunoSEQ multiplex PCR, yet TCRdb's version contains in-frame clones alone and is incomplete. The repertoire holds 210,000 or so clones, with 80% to 90% as singletons. Material: peripheral blood. These receptors originate from a man younger than 40 with COVID-19, enrolled during active disease.

The chain links TRBV4-1 to TRBJ2-7; TRBD1 matches 8 bases. Germline assignment: CDR1 MGHRA and CDR2 YSYEKL. V dropped 1 base and J dropped 6; count of bases not matched to a gene: 8. This CDR3 comprises 15 residues. The CDR3 region is CASSQGAGGASEQYF. In nucleotides, the CDR3 is TGCGCCAGCAGCCAAGGTGCAGGGGGCGCATCCGAGCAGTACTTC.

This clone is a singleton in its sample. The chain carries TRBV6-1 and TRBJ2-1; 8 bases map to TRBD1. The CDR3 length is 13 residues. Germline loops: CDR1 MNHNS, CDR2 SASEGT. Trimming removed 3 bases from V and 9 bases from J; junction bases left unmatched: 4. Written as DNA, the CDR3 is TGTGCCAGCAGTGACCAGGGGGCGGGTGAGCAGTTCTTC. It yields the protein CASSDQGAGEQFF.

The rearrangement links TRBV6-5 to TRBJ1-6; TRBD1 aligns across 7 bases. This CDR3 contains 15 residues. Trimming at V came to 5 bases and at J to 9 bases, leaving 10 bases not matched to a gene. Per the germline V gene, CDR1 is MNHEY and CDR2 is SVGAGI. CDR3 sequence reads: CASSPSGTVPSPLHF. The DNA for the CDR3 is TGTGCCAGCAGTCCCTCCGGGACAGTCCCTTCACCCCTCCACTTT.

The chain uses TRBV16 and TRBJ2-5; the D is unclear. V gave up 1 base and J gave up 1 base, with 10 bases separating them. This CDR3 spans 15 amino acids. Germline CDR1 and CDR2: KGHSY and FQNENV. CDR3 DNA sequence: TGTGCCAGCAGCCAATTTGTGGCCTCCCAAGAGACCCAGTACTTC. Its translation: CASSQFVASQETQYF.

The rearrangement joins TRBV7-3 to TRBJ1-6; unclear D gene. From germline, CDR1 is SGHTA and CDR2 FQGTGA. The CDR3 spans 14 residues. V was trimmed by 2 bases and J by 7 bases, leaving 9 bases between them. This CDR3 is CASSLGSVNSPLHF. CDR3 DNA sequence: TGTGCCAGCAGCTTAGGGAGCGTCAATTCACCCCTCCACTTT.

V is TRBV21-1 and J is TRBJ1-2; TRBD1 is the table's D call and was not checked against the DNA. TRBV21-1 is a pseudogene segment. The CDR3 length is 15 residues. The DNA of the CDR3 is TGTGCCAGCCCACTCAAAAACAGGTCCAACTATGGCTACACCTTC. Amino acid sequence: CASPLKNRSNYGYTF.

The chain recombines TRBV9 with TRBJ2-2; 7 positions agree with TRBD2. The CDR3 runs to 15 residues. The germline gives CDR1 SGDLS, CDR2 YYNGEE. The J segment lost 3 bases and the V segment lost 0 bases, leaving 2 bases of the junction unmatched. The CDR3 DNA sequence: TGTGCCAGCAGCGTAGCTAGCGGTTACACCGGGGAGCTGTTTTTT. This codes for CASSVASGYTGELFF.

This clone was seen just once. Other nucleotide sequences in the sample specify the same CDR3. This chain uses TRBV28 with TRBJ1-1, with TRBD1 matching over 8 bases. In germline, CDR1 is MDHEN, CDR2 SYDVKM. CDR3 size: 15 residues. The trim removed 2 bases at V and 1 base at J, leaving 3 bases unmatched. The CDR3 bases are TGTGCCAGCAGTTTAACGGGGACAGGGAACACTGAAGCTTTCTTT. This sequence encodes CASSLTGTGNTEAFF.

The chain joins TRBV5-1 to TRBJ1-3, with D possibly being TRBD1 (6 bases). This CDR3 is 16 amino acids long. V was trimmed by 0 bases and J by 0 bases, leaving 10 bases between them. CDR1 is SGHRS and CDR2 is YFSETQ in the germline V gene. CDR3 in amino acids: CASSLAGQYSGNTIYF. CDR3 nucleotides: TGCGCCAGCAGCTTGGCGGGACAATACTCTGGAAACACCATATATTTT.

This chain links TRBV12-5 with TRBJ2-1, with TRBD2 matching over 10 bases. The germline V gene encodes CDR1 LGHNT and CDR2 FRNRAP. There are 18 residues in the CDR3. With V trimmed by 5 bases and J by 6 bases, 16 bases remained unmatched. The CDR3 spells CASGLPWTSGAVVNEQFF. In nucleotides, the CDR3 is TGTGCTAGTGGTCTACCATGGACTAGCGGAGCCGTTGTCAATGAGCAGTTCTTC. The whole variable domain, filled in from reference TRBV12-5 and TRBJ2-1, reads DARVTQTPRHKVTEMGQEVTMRCQPILGHNTVFWYRQTMMQGLELLAYFRNRAPLDDSGMPKDRFSAEMPDATLATLKIQPSEPRDSAVYFCASGLPWTSGAVVNEQFFGPGTRLTVL.

This clone was found once. The chain has TRBV27 and TRBJ1-6; possibly TRBD1 for D (6 bases). The CDR3 runs to 14 residues. Between the trimmed V and J ends, which lost 7 bases and 10 bases, there was a span of 17 bases. The germline gives CDR1 MNHEY, CDR2 SMNVEV (reference sequence). In nucleotides, the CDR3 is TGTGCCAGCAACTCATTTCAGGGGCTATCACCCCTCCACTTT. It translates to CASNSFQGLSPLHF.

This clone occurred a few times. V gene TRBV3-1 (or the pseudogene TRBV3-2) combines with J gene TRBJ1-2; 11 bases fit TRBD1. V gave up 2 bases and J gave up 3 bases; unmatched junction bases: 2. This CDR3 is built from 15 residues. Per germline, CDR1 LGHDT and CDR2 YNNKEL (reference sequence). CDR3 sequence: CASSQRDRGDYGYTF. Here the CDR3 DNA reads TGTGCCAGCAGCCAACGGGACAGGGGGGACTATGGCTACACCTTC.